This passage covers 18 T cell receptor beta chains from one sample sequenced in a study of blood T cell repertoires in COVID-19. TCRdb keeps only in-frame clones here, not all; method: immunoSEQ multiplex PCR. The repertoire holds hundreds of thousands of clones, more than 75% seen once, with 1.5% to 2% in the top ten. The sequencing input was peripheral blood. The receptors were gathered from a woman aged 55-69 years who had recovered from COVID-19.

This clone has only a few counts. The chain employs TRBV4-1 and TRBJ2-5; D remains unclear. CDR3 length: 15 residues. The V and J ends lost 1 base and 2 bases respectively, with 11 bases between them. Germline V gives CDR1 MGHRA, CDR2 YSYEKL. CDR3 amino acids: CASSQGMQVQETQYF. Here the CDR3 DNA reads TGCGCCAGCAGCCAAGGGATGCAGGTACAAGAGACCCAGTACTTC.

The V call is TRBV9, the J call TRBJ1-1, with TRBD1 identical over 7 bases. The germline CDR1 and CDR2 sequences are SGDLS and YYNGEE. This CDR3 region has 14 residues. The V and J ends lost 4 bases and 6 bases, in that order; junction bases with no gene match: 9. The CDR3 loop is CASSLLTGSAEAFF. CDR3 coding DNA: TGTGCCAGCAGCCTGCTGACAGGGTCCGCTGAAGCTTTCTTT.

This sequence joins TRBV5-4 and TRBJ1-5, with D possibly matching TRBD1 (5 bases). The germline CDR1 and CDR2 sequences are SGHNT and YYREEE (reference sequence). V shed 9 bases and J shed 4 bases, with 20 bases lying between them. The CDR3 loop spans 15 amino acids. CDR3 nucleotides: TGTGCCAAGTTGACCGGGGGGTGTGGAAATCAGCCCCAGCATTTT. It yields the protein CAKLTGGCGNQPQHF.

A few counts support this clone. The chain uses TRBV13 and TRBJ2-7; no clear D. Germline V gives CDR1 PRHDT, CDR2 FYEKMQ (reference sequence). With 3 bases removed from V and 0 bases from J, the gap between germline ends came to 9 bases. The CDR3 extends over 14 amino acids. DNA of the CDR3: TGTGCCAGCAGCTTTAAGACACTCTCCTACGAGCAGTACTTC. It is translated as CASSFKTLSYEQYF.

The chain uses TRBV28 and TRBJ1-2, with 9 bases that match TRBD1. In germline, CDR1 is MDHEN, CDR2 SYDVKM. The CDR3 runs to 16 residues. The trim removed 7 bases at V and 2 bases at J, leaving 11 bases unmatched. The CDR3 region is CASTATGGRFNYGYTF. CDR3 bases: TGTGCCAGCACTGCGACAGGGGGTCGTTTCAACTATGGCTACACCTTC.

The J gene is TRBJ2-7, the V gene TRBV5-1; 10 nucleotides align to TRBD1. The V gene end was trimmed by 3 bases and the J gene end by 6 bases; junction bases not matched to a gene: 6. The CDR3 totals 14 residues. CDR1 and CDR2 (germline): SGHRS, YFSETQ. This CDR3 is CASSSYGQGGEQYF. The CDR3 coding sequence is TGCGCCAGCAGCTCCTATGGACAGGGGGGCGAGCAGTACTTC.

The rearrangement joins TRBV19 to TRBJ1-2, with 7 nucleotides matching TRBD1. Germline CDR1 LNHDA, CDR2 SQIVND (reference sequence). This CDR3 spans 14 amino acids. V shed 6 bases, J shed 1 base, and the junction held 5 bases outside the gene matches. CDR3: CASRPGTVNYGYTF. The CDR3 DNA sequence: TGTGCCAGTAGACCTGGGACAGTTAACTATGGCTACACCTTC.

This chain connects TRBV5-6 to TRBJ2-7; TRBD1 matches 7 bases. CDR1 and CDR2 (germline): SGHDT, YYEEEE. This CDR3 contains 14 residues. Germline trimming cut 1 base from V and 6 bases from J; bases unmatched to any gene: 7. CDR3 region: CASSLRTGPSEQYF. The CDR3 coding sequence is TGTGCCAGCAGCTTGCGGACAGGACCTAGCGAGCAGTACTTC.

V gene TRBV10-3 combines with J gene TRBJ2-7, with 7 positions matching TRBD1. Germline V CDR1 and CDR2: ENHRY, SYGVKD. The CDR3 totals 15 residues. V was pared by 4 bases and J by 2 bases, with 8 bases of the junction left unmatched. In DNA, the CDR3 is TGTGCCATCAGTGTGACAGGTACAGGGGCCTACGAGCAGTACTTC. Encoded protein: CAISVTGTGAYEQYF.

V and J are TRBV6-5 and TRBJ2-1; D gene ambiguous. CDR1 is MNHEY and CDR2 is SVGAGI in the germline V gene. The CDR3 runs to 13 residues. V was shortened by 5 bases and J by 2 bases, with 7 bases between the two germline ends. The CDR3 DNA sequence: TGTGCCAGCAGTCTCAGTCCCTACAATGAGCAGTTCTTC. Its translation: CASSLSPYNEQFF.

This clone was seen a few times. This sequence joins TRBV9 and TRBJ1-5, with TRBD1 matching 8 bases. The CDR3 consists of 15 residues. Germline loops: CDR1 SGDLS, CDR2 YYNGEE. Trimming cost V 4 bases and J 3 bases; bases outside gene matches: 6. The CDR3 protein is CASSSTGGNNQPQHF. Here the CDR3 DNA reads TGTGCCAGCAGCTCAACAGGGGGAAACAATCAGCCCCAGCATTTT.

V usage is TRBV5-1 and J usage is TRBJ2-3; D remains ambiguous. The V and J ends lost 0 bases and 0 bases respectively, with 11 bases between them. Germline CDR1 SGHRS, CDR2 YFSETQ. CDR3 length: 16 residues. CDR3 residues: CASSLGPRTSTDTQYF. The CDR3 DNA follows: TGCGCCAGCAGCTTGGGTCCGCGAACTAGCACAGATACGCAGTATTTT.

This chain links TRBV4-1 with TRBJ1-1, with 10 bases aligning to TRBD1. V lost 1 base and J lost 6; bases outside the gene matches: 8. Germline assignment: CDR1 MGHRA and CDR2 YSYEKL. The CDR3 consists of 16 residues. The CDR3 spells CASSQASGQGTPEAFF. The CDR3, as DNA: TGCGCCAGCAGCCAAGCGTCGGGACAGGGGACTCCTGAAGCTTTCTTT.

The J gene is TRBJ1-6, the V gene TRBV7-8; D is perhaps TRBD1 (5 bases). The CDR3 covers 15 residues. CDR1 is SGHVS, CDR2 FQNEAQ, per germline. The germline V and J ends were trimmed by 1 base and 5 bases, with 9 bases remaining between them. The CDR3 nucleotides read TGTGCCAGCAGCTTAGATGGGGGGAATAATTCACCCCTCCACTTT. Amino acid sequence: CASSLDGGNNSPLHF.

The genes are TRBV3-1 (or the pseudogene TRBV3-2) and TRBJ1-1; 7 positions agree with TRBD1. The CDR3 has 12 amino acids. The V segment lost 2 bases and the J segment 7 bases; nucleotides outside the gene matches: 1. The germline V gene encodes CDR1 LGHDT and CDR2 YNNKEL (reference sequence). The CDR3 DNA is TGTGCCAGCAGCCAAAGGGACAGTGAAGCTTTCTTT. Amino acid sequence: CASSQRDSEAFF.

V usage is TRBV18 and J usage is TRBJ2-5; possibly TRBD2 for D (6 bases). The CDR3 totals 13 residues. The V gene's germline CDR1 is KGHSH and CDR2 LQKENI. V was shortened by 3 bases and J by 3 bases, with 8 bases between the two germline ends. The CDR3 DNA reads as TGTGCCAGCTCACCGGGGGGAAAAGAGACCCAGTACTTC. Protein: CASSPGGKETQYF.

CDR3 in amino acids: CASSHSLEGIEAFF. The DNA for the CDR3 is TGCGCCAGCAGCCACTCCCTTGAGGGCATTGAAGCTTTCTTT. The chain combines TRBV5-1 with TRBJ1-1, with D hard to call. Looked up from germline, CDR1 is SGHRS and CDR2 is YFSETQ. This CDR3 has 14 residues. The V gene lost 4 bases and the J gene lost 7 bases, with 17 bases spanning the gap.

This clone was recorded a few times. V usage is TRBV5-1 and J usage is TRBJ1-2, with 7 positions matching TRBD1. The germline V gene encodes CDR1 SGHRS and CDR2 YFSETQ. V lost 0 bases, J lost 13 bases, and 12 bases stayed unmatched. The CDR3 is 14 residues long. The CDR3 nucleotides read TGCGCCAGCAGCTTGGGACAGGGAAAGGTATGGGCCACCTTC. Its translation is CASSLGQGKVWATF.